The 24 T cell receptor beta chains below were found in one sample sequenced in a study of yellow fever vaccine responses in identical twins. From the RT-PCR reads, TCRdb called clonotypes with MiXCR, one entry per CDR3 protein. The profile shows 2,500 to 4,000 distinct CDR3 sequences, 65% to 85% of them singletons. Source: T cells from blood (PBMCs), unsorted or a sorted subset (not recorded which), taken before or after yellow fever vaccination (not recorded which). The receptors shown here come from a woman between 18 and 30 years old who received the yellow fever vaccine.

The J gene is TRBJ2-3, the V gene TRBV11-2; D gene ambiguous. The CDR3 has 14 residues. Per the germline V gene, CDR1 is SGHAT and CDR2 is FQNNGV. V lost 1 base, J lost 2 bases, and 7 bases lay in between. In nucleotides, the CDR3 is TGTGCCAGCAGCTTAGGCGGCTCCACAGATACGCAGTATTTT. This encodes CASSLGGSTDTQYF.

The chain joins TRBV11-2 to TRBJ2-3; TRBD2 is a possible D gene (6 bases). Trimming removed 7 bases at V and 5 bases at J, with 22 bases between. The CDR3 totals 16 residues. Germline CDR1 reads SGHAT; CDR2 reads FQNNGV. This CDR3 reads CASTRGTTRVKDTQYF. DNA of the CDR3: TGTGCCAGCACTCGGGGGACGACGAGAGTTAAAGATACGCAGTATTTT.

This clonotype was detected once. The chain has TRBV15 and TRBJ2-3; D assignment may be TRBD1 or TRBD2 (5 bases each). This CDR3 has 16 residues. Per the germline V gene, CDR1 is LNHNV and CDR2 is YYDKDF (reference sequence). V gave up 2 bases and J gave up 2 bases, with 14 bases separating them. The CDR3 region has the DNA TGTGCCACCAGCAGATACCGGGACGGCATCACAGATACGCAGTATTTT. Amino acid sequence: CATSRYRDGITDTQYF.

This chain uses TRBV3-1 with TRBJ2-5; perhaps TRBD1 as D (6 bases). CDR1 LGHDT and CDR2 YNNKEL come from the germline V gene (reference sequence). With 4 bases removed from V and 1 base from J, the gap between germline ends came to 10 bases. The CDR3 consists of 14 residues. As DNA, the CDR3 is TGTGCCAGCAGCCCGGGACATATCCAAGAGACCCAGTACTTC. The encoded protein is CASSPGHIQETQYF.

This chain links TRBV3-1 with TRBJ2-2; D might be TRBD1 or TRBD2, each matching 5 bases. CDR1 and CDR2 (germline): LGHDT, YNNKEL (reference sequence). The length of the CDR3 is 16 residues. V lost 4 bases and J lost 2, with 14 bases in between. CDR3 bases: TGTGCCAGCAGCCTCTCAAAGGGGAGTAACACCGGGGAGCTGTTTTTT. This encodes CASSLSKGSNTGELFF.

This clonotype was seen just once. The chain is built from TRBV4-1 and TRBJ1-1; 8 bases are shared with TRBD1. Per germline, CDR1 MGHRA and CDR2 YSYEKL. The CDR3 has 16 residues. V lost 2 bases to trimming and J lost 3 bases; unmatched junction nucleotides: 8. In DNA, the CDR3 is TGCGCCAGCAGCCAAATGGGCAGGGGGCTGCACACTGAAGCTTTCTTT. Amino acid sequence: CASSQMGRGLHTEAFF.

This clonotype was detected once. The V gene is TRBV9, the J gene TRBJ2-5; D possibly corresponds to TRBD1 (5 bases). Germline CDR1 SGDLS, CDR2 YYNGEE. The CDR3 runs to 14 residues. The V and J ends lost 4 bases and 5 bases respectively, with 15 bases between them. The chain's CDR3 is CASSLMGRDETQYF. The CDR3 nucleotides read TGTGCCAGCAGCTTAATGGGCAGGGATGAGACCCAGTACTTC.

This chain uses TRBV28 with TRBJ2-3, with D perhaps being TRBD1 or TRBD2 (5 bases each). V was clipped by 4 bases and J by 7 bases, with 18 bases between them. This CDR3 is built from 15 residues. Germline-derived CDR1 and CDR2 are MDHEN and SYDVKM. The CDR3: CASSSIKGPVNTQYF. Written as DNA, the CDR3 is TGTGCCAGCAGTTCTATCAAGGGACCAGTGAATACGCAGTATTTT.

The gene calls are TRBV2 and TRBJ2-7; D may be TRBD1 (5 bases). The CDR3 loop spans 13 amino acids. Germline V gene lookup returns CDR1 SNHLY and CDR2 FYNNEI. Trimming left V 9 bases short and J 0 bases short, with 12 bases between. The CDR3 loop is CARGMTDSYEQYF. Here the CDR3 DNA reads TGTGCCAGAGGCATGACAGACTCCTACGAGCAGTACTTC.

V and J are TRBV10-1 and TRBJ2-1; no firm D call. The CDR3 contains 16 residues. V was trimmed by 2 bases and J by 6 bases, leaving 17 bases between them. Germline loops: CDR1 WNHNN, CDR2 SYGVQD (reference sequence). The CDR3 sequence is CASSETPTQLSNEQFF. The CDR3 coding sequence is TGCGCCAGCAGTGAGACTCCCACGCAGCTTTCCAATGAGCAGTTCTTC.

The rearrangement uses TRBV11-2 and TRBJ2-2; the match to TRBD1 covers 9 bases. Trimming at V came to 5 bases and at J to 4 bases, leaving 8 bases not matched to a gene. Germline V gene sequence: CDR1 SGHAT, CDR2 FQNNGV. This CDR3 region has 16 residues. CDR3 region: CASSRQGTGTTGELFF. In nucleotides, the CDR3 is TGTGCCAGCAGCCGCCAGGGGACAGGGACCACCGGGGAGCTGTTTTTT.

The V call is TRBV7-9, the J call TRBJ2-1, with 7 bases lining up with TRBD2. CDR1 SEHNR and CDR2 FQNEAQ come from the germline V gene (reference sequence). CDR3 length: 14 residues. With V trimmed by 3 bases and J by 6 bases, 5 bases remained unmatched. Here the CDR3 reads CASSFRDYANEQFF. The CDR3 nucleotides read TGTGCCAGCAGCTTCCGGGACTACGCCAATGAGCAGTTCTTC.

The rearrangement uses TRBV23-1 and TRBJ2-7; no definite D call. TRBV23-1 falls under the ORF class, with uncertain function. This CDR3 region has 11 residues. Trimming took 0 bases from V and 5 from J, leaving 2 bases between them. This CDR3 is CASSQSHEQYF. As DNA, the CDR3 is TGCGCCAGCAGTCAATCCCACGAGCAGTACTTC.

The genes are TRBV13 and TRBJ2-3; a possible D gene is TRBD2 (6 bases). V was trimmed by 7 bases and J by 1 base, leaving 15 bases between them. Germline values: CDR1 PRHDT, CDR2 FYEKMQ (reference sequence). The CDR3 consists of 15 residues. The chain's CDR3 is CASKIVGGGTDTQYF. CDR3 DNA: TGTGCCAGCAAGATCGTCGGGGGAGGCACAGATACGCAGTATTTT. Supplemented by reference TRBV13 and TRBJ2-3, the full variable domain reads AAGVIQSPRHLIKEKRETATLKCYPIPRHDTVYWYQQGPGQDPQFLISFYEKMQSDKGSIPDRFSAQQFSDYHSELNMSSLELGDSALYFCASKIVGGGTDTQYFGPGTRLTVL.

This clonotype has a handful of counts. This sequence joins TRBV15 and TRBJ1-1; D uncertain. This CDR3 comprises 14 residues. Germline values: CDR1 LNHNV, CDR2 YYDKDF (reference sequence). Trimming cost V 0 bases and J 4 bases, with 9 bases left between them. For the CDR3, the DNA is TGTGCCACCAGCAGAGATGTCACAACCACTGAAGCTTTCTTT. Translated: CATSRDVTTTEAFF.

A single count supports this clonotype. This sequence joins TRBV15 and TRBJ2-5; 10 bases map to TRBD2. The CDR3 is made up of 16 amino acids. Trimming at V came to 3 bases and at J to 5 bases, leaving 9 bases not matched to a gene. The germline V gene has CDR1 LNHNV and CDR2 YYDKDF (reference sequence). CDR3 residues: CATSRVSGRTRETQYF. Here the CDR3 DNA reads TGTGCCACCAGCAGGGTTAGCGGGAGGACGCGTGAGACCCAGTACTTC.

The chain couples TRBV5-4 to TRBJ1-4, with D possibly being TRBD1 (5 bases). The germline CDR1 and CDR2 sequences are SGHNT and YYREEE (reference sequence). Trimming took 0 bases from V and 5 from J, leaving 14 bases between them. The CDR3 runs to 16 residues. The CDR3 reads CASSLGQGRMNEKLFF. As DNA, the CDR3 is TGTGCCAGCAGCTTGGGCCAGGGACGCATGAATGAAAAACTGTTTTTT.

The CDR3 DNA reads TGTGCCAGCAGCCGATCCGGGACTAGCATCAGAGAGCAGTTCTTC. Encoded protein: CASSRSGTSIREQFF. The chain combines TRBV11-3 with TRBJ2-1, with TRBD2 matching 9 bases. Germline-derived CDR1 and CDR2 are SGHNT and YENEEA. J lost 10 bases, V lost 5 bases, and 12 bases had no gene match. CDR3 length: 15 residues.

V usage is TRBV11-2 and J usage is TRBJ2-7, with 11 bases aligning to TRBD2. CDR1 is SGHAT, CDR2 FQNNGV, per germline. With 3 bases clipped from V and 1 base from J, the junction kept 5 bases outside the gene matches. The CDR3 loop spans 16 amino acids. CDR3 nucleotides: TGTGCCAGCAGCTTTATAGCGGGGGGGCCATCCTACGAGCAGTACTTC. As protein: CASSFIAGGPSYEQYF.

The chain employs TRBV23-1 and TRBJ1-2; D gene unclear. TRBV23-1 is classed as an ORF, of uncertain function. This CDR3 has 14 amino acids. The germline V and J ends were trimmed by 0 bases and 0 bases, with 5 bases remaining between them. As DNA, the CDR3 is TGCGCCAGCAGTCAATCTTCCCCTAACTATGGCTACACCTTC. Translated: CASSQSSPNYGYTF.

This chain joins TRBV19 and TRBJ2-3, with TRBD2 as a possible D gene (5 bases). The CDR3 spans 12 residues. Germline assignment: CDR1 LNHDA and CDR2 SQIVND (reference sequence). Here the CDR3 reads CASGDLPSPQYF. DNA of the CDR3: TGTGCTTCCGGGGATCTACCAAGTCCGCAGTATTTT.

CDR3 sequence: CSASPGQGNSPLHF. The CDR3 region has the DNA TGCAGTGCCTCTCCGGGACAGGGGAATTCACCCCTCCACTTT. The chain uses TRBV20-1 and TRBJ1-6; 10 bases align to TRBD1. This CDR3 contains 14 residues. Germline lookup yields CDR1 DFQATT and CDR2 SNEGSKA (reference sequence). With 6 bases clipped from V and 7 bases from J, the junction kept 6 bases outside the gene matches.

The CDR3: CSAWTSASSYEQYF. The DNA for the CDR3 is TGCAGTGCTTGGACTAGCGCGAGCTCCTACGAGCAGTACTTC. The chain links TRBV20-1 to TRBJ2-7; 9 bases map to TRBD2. The V gene's germline CDR1 is DFQATT and CDR2 SNEGSKA (reference sequence). There are 14 residues in the CDR3. Unmatched junction bases numbered 5, after V lost 5 bases and J lost 0 bases.

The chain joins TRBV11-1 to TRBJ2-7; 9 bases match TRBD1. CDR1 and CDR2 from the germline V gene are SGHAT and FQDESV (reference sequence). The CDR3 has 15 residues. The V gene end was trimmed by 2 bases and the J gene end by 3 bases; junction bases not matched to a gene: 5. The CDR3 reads CASSLRTGAGYEQYF. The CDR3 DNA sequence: TGTGCCAGCAGCTTAAGGACAGGGGCTGGCTACGAGCAGTACTTC.